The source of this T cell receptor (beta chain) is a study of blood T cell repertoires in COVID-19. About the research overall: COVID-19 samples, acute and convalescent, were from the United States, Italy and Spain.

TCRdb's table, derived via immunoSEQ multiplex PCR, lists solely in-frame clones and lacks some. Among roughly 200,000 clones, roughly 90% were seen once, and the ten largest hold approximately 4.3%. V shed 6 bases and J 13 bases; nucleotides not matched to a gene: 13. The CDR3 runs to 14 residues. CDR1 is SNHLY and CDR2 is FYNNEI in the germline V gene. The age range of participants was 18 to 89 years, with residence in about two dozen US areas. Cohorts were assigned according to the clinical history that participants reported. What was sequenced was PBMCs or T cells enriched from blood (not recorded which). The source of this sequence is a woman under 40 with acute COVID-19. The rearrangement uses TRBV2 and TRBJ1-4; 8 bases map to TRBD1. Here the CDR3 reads CASSEQGQGMVLFF. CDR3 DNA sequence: TGTGCCAGCAGCGAACAAGGACAGGGAATGGTACTGTTTTTT.